This paragraph reports one TCR beta chain. The antigen is not known. The whole isolated RNA underwent reverse transcription, so sequencing captured expressed TCRB transcripts. Assay used: immunoSEQ multiplex PCR; TCRdb lists only in-frame clones, some missing. The repertoire holds roughly 240,000 clones, roughly an eighth seen once, with around 0.03% in the top ten. The sample originates from a study of beta chain features in type 1 diabetes. On the study more broadly: Examination spanned about 110 million sorted cells from all samples. General study results and limits: Researchers report that Type 1 diabetes patients had moderately but significantly shorter TCRB CDR3s across all four CD4+ subsets.

This CDR3 spans 14 amino acids. Germline lookup yields CDR1 SGHNT and CDR2 YENEEA. The ends were cut back, 4 bases at V and 2 bases at J, with 11 bases in the middle. The clonotype was recovered from a middle-aged woman in good health. J is TRBJ1-1 and V is TRBV11-3; D call uncertain. What was sequenced was naive CD4+ T cells from blood. The CDR3 bases are TGTGCCAGCAGCTCAGACGGAGTAAACACTGAAGCTTTCTTT. Protein product: CASSSDGVNTEAFF.